These 15 T cell receptor beta chains came from one sample sequenced in a study of cytomegalovirus exposure and HLA in healthy donors (dated by TCRdb to the late 2010s). Receptors were amplified or captured by the immunoSEQ multiplex PCR assay. The multiplex PCR relied on a mix of 60 forward primers for TCR Vbeta segments and 13 reverse primers for TCR Jbeta segments. Drawn from immuneACCESS, this table holds only the in-frame rearrangements with V and J called that TCRdb kept. Clones are partly lost; checked studies trace under half to an unresolved V gene and leave the rest unexplained. Within this sample are 130,000 or so clones, with around 78% of them counted one time only. Approximately 1.6% of the sample is held by the ten biggest clonotypes. Sequencing was carried out using PBMCs. The receptors derive from a woman aged 18-30 years in good health and CMV-seronegative.

Concerning this clone: Within the sample, other DNA sequences also encode this same CDR3. This sequence joins TRBV5-1 and TRBJ2-1; TRBD2 matches at 7 bases. Looked up from germline, CDR1 is SGHRS and CDR2 is YFSETQ. Germline trimming cut 0 bases from V and 0 bases from J; bases unmatched to any gene: 0. This CDR3 region has 15 residues. CDR3 coding DNA: TGCGCCAGCAGCTTGGGCGGGAGCTCCTACAATGAGCAGTTCTTC. As protein: CASSLGGSSYNEQFF.

This clone came up a few times. The genes are TRBV27 and TRBJ2-7, with a weak D call TRBD2 (6 bases). V was clipped by 2 bases and J by 4 bases, with 9 bases between them. CDR3 size: 13 residues. The germline V gene has CDR1 MNHEY and CDR2 SMNVEV (reference sequence). CDR3 protein: CASSLGGGYEQYF. CDR3 bases: TGTGCCAGCAGTTTAGGAGGAGGGTACGAGCAGTACTTC.

The chain has TRBV18 and TRBJ1-5; D remains unclear. The V gene lost 3 bases and the J gene lost 4 bases, with 13 bases spanning the gap. Germline V gene sequence: CDR1 KGHSH, CDR2 LQKENI. CDR3 size: 15 residues. The CDR3 reads CASSPSGIYNQPQHF. The DNA of the CDR3 is TGTGCCAGCTCACCTTCGGGGATTTATAATCAGCCCCAGCATTTT.

The V and J genes are TRBV4-2 and TRBJ2-2; the match to TRBD2 covers 10 bases. V lost 4 bases, J lost 7 bases, and 9 bases stayed unmatched. Germline values: CDR1 LGHNA, CDR2 YNFKEQ. CDR3 length: 16 residues. CDR3 in amino acids: CASSRDASGRNGELFF. The CDR3 DNA reads as TGTGCCAGCAGCCGAGACGCTAGCGGGAGAAACGGGGAGCTGTTTTTT.

The chain is built from TRBV5-1 and TRBJ2-2, with D hard to call. Trimming stripped 6 bases from V and 0 bases from J, with 6 bases between. Germline V gene lookup returns CDR1 SGHRS and CDR2 YFSETQ. This CDR3 comprises 13 residues. The CDR3 DNA sequence: TGCGCCAGCATGAGGTCGAACACCGGGGAGCTGTTTTTT. It specifies CASMRSNTGELFF.

The rearrangement links TRBV10-2 to TRBJ2-7, with a tentative D call TRBD1 (6 bases). The germline CDR1 and CDR2 sequences are WSHSY and SAAADI. This CDR3 comprises 15 residues. V was pared by 6 bases and J by 1 base, with 16 bases between. The CDR3 reads CASRGAGQESYEQYF. The CDR3 nucleotides read TGCGCCAGCAGGGGGGCAGGGCAAGAATCCTACGAGCAGTACTTC.

A note on this clone: Its ends do not fully match the called genes, so a read error is possible. CDR3 nucleotides: TGTGTCAGCAGCCCATGGGGACTAGCGTATCAGCAAGAGACCCAGTACTTC. Its translation: CVSSPWGLAYQQETQYF. The chain carries TRBV4-2 and TRBJ2-5; 10 bases align to TRBD2. The length of the CDR3 is 17 residues. Per germline, CDR1 LGHNA and CDR2 YNFKEQ.

V and J are TRBV18 and TRBJ1-2, with D uncertain. Trimming left V 2 bases short and J 4 bases short, with 17 bases between. Germline V gives CDR1 KGHSH, CDR2 LQKENI. The CDR3 is 16 amino acids. The CDR3 nucleotides are TGTGCCAGCTCACCAGGGTCTGAGGGAGCGACCTATGGCTACACCTTC. Protein product: CASSPGSEGATYGYTF.

This clone has more than one count but fewer than ten. V gene TRBV6-1 combines with J gene TRBJ1-5; TRBD1 matches at 8 bases. V trimming: 4 bases; J trimming: 7 bases; junction bases outside the gene matches: 9. This CDR3 is 15 amino acids long. Looked up from germline, CDR1 is MNHNS and CDR2 is SASEGT. CDR3 sequence: CASSVQGAQGQPQHF. The DNA of the CDR3 is TGTGCCAGCAGTGTTCAGGGGGCGCAGGGGCAGCCCCAGCATTTT.

The rearrangement links TRBV5-6 to TRBJ2-5; possible D gene TRBD1, 7 bases. Per germline, CDR1 SGHDT and CDR2 YYEEEE. This CDR3 region has 15 residues. The germline V and J ends were trimmed by 0 bases and 10 bases, with 19 bases remaining between them. CDR3 in amino acids: CASSLAPTGDFHQYF. The DNA of the CDR3 is TGTGCCAGCAGCTTGGCGCCTACAGGGGACTTCCACCAGTACTTC.

The CDR3 nucleotides are TGTGCCAGTAGTATAAGTCCAGCTAATGAAAAACTGTTTTTT. Amino acid sequence: CASSISPANEKLFF. The chain carries TRBV19 and TRBJ1-4, with D hard to call. The CDR3 is 14 amino acids. V was clipped by 2 bases and J by 3 bases, with 7 bases between them. Germline assignment: CDR1 LNHDA and CDR2 SQIVND (reference sequence).

V is TRBV13 and J is TRBJ2-2, with TRBD2 matching 12 bases. The CDR3 spans 17 residues. Germline loops: CDR1 PRHDT, CDR2 FYEKMQ (reference sequence). After removal of 5 bases from V and 3 bases from J, the junction contained 7 bases not matched to a gene. CDR3 DNA: TGTGCCAGCAGCCTAGCGGGAGGGCCTACTGACACCGGGGAGCTGTTTTTT. Amino acid sequence: CASSLAGGPTDTGELFF.

The rearrangement links TRBV21-1 to TRBJ1-1. TRBV21-1 constitutes a pseudogene. This CDR3 contains 16 residues. The CDR3 nucleotides are TGTGCCAGCTTTCAGGTCAGGCGGGGGTCAGTCACTGAAGCTTTCTTT. Encoded protein: CASFQVRRGSVTEAFF.

This chain uses TRBV7-9 with TRBJ1-5; TRBD1 aligns across 7 bases. V gave up 4 bases and J gave up 3 bases; unmatched junction bases: 9. Germline V gives CDR1 SEHNR, CDR2 FQNEAQ (reference sequence). The CDR3 contains 16 residues. CDR3 amino acids: CASSYRSGGVNQPQHF. DNA of the CDR3: TGTGCCAGCAGCTACCGGTCAGGGGGTGTCAATCAGCCCCAGCATTTT. Using reference TRBV7-9 and TRBJ1-5 for the parts outside the CDR3, the full variable domain is DTGVSQNPRHKITKRGQNVTFRCDPISEHNRLYWYRQTLGQGPEFLTYFQNEAQLEKSRLLSDRFSAERPKGSFSTLEIQRTEQGDSAMYLCASSYRSGGVNQPQHFGDGTRLSIL.

V and J are TRBV27 and TRBJ2-4; 9 bases line up with TRBD2. This CDR3 spans 13 amino acids. The germline V gene has CDR1 MNHEY and CDR2 SMNVEV (reference sequence). After removal of 0 bases from V and 13 bases from J, the junction contained 4 bases not matched to a gene. CDR3 in amino acids: CASSLSLAGIQYF. In DNA form, the CDR3 reads TGTGCCAGCAGTTTATCTCTAGCGGGAATCCAGTACTTC.